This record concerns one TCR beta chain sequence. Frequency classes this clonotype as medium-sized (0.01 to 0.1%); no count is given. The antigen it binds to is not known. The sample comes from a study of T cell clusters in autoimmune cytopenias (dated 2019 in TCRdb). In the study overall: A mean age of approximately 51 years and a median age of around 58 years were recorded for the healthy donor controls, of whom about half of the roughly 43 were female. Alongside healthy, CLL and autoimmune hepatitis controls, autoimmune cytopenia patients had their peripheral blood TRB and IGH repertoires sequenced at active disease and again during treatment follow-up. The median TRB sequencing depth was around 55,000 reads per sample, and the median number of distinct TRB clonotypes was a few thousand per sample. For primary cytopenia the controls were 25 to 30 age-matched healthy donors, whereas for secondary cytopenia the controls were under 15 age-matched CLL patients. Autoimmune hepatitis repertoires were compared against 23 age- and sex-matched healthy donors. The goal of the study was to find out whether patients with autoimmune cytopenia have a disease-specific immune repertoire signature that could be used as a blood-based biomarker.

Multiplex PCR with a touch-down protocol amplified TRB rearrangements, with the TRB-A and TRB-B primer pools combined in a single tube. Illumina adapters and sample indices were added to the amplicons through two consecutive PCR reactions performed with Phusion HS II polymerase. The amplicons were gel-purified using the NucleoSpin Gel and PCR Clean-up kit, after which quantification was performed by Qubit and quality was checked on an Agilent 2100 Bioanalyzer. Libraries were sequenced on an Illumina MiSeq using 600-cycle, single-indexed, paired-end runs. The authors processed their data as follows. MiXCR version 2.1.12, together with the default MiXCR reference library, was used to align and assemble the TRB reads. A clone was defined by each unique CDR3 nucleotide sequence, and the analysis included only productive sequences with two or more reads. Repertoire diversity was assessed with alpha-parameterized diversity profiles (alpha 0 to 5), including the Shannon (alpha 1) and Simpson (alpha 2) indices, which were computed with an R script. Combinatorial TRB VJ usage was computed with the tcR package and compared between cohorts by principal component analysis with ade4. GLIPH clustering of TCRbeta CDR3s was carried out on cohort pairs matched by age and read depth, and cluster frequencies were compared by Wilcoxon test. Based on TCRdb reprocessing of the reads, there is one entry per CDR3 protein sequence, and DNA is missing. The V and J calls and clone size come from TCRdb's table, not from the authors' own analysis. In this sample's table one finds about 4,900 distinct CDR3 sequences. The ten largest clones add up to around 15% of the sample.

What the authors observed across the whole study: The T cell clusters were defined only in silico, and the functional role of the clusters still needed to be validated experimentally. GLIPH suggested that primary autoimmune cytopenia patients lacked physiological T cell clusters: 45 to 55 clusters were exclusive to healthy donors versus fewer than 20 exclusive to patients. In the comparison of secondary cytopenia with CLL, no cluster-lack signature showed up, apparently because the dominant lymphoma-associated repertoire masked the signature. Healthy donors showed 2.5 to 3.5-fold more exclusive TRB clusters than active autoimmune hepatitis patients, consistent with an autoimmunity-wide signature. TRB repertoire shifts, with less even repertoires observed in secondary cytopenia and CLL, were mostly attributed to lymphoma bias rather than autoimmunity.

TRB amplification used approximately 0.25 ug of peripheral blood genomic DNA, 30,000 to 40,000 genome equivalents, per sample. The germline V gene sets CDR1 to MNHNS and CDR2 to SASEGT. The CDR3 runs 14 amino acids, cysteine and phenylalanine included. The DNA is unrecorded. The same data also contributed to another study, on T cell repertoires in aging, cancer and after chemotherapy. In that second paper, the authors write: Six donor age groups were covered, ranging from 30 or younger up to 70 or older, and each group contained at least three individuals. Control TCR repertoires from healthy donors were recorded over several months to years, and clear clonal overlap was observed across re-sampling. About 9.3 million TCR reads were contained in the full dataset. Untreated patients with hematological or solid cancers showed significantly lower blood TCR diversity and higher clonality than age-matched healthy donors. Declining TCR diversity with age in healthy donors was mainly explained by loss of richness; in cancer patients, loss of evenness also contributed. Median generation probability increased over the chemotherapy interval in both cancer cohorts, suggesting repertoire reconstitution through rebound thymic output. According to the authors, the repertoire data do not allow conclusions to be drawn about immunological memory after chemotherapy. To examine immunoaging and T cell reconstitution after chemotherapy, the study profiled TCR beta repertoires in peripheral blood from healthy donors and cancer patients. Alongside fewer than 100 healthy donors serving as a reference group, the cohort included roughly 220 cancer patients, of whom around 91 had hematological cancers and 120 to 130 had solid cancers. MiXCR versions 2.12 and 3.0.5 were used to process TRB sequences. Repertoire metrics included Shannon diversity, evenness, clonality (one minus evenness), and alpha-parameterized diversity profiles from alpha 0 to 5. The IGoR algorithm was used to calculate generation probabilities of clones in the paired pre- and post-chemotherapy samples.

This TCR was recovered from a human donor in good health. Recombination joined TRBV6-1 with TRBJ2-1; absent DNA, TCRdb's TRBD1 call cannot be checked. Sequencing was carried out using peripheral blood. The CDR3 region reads CASRGLTGYNEQFF.